A selection of T cell receptor beta chains follows, all from one sample in a study of T cells in Graves' hyperthyroidism and ophthalmopathy. TCRdb redid the calling of the multiplex PCR reads with MiXCR, one entry per CDR3 protein. The table lists 300,000 or so distinct CDR3 sequences, around a sixth of them singletons. Sequencing input: blood. Every receptor here comes from a woman aged 50 to 60 with Graves' hyperthyroidism. Each CDR3 is given with its conserved first and last residue. The order of the fields is V gene, CDR3 protein.

v_call: TRBV27
cdr3_aa: CASRGPGLAKNIQYF

v_call: TRBV10-3
cdr3_aa: CAISAPSVSYEQYF

v_call: TRBV7-9
cdr3_aa: CASSTSGSSYEQYF

v_call: TRBV7-9
cdr3_aa: CASSLDWNEDEQFF

v_call: TRBV6-1
cdr3_aa: CASSEVAPAGYTF

v_call: TRBV19
cdr3_aa: CASEDRGETQYF

v_call: TRBV7-3
cdr3_aa: CASSLTRSRLAGRFSYNEQFF

v_call: TRBV11-2
cdr3_aa: CASSLRVRSDEQHF

v_call: TRBV27
cdr3_aa: CASSLRGAQGYTF

v_call: TRBV20-1
cdr3_aa: CSARGKWMNTEAFF

v_call: TRBV20-1
cdr3_aa: CSARDSTNYGYTF

v_call: TRBV18
cdr3_aa: CASSQQGIANYGYTF

v_call: TRBV12-3/TRBV12-4
cdr3_aa: CAIRRGLGETQYF

v_call: TRBV20-1
cdr3_aa: CSAIGQGYTIYF

v_call: TRBV28
cdr3_aa: CASCDRNTEAFF

v_call: TRBV10-3
cdr3_aa: CAISEPWTSGSNTDTQYF

v_call: TRBV12-3/TRBV12-4
cdr3_aa: CAGSPRGEAVKDEQYF

v_call: TRBV2
cdr3_aa: CASSSGKTRGGQFF

v_call: TRBV24-1
cdr3_aa: CATSRKGNTGELFF

v_call: TRBV7-6
cdr3_aa: CASSLEGGRAEDTQYF

v_call: TRBV6-1
cdr3_aa: CASSEDRRNQPQHF

v_call: TRBV24-1
cdr3_aa: CATSGTSGRENEQFF

v_call: TRBV7-2
cdr3_aa: CASSHGTGVNSPLHF

v_call: TRBV5-1
cdr3_aa: CASSPSGRGGNEQFF

v_call: TRBV30
cdr3_aa: CAWSETGWYNEQFF

v_call: TRBV18
cdr3_aa: CASSPRGAQDPNEKLFF

v_call: TRBV10-3
cdr3_aa: CAESEAPNTGELFF

v_call: TRBV2
cdr3_aa: CASRTGRAYEQYF

v_call: TRBV28
cdr3_aa: CASSDSNMNTEAFF

v_call: TRBV7-8
cdr3_aa: CASSLPASGANVLTF

v_call: TRBV12-3/TRBV12-4
cdr3_aa: CASSPSPGGFTSTDTQYF

v_call: TRBV20-1
cdr3_aa: CSAREPGVTGSTDTQYF

v_call: TRBV28
cdr3_aa: CASYQPGEGGGDTQYF

v_call: TRBV7-3
cdr3_aa: CASSPTSGRKTDTQYF

v_call: TRBV2
cdr3_aa: CASRETSGDNEQFF

v_call: TRBV5-6
cdr3_aa: CVSSPGQGQPQHF

v_call: TRBV20-1
cdr3_aa: CSAEGAGVGNEQFF

v_call: TRBV6-1
cdr3_aa: CASSEEVSGTYNEQFF

v_call: TRBV20-1
cdr3_aa: CSAAGTGANVLTF

v_call: TRBV5-1
cdr3_aa: CASSPGDRVPIYGYTF

v_call: TRBV12-3/TRBV12-4
cdr3_aa: CASSLQGVDYEQYF

v_call: TRBV5-1
cdr3_aa: CASSEDREDGPLHF

v_call: TRBV6-1
cdr3_aa: CASRRAGTSYNEQFF

v_call: TRBV28
cdr3_aa: CASSRRQGGGGTDEQYF

v_call: TRBV6-2/TRBV6-3
cdr3_aa: CASSLASRLLLSTDTQYF

v_call: TRBV3-1
cdr3_aa: CASSQVGSVQETQYF

v_call: TRBV7-8
cdr3_aa: CASAGGSTDTQYF

v_call: TRBV2
cdr3_aa: CASKLTNTEAFF

v_call: TRBV4-3
cdr3_aa: CASSQDRQGAYEQYF